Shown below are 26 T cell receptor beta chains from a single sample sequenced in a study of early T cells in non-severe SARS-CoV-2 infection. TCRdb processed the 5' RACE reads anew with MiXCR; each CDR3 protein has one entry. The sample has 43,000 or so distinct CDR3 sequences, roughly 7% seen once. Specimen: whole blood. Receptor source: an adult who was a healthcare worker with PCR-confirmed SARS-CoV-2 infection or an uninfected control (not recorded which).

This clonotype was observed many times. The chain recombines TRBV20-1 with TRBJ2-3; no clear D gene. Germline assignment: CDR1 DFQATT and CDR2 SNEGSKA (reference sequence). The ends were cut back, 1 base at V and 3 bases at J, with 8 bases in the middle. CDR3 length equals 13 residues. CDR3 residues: CSARGTATDTQYF. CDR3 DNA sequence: TGCAGTGCTAGAGGTACAGCTACAGATACGCAGTATTTT.

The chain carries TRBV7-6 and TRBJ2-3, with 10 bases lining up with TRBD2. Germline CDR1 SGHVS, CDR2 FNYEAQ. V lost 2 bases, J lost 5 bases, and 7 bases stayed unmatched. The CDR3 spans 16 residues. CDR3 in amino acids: CASSLLSGGGRDTQYF. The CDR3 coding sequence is TGTGCCAGCAGCTTACTCAGCGGGGGGGGAAGAGATACGCAGTATTTT. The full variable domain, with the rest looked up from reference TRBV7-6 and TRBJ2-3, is GAGVSQSPRYKVTKRGQDVALRCDPISGHVSLYWYRQALGQGPEFLTYFNYEAQQDKSGLPNDRFSAERPEGSISTLTIQRTEQRDSAMYRCASSLLSGGGRDTQYFGPGTRLTVL.

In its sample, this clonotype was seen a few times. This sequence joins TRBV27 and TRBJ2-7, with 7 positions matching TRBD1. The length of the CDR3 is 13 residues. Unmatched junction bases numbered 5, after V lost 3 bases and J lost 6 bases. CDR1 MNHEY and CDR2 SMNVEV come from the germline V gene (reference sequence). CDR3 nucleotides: TGTGCCAGCAGTTTTCGTTACAGGGGCGAGCAGTACTTC. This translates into CASSFRYRGEQYF.

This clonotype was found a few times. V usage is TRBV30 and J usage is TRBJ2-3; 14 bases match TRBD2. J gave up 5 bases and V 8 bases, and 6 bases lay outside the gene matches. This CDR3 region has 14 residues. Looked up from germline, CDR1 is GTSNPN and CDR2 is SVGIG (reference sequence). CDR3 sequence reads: CALWTSGGIDTQYF. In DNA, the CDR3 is TGTGCCCTCTGGACTAGCGGGGGGATAGATACGCAGTATTTT.

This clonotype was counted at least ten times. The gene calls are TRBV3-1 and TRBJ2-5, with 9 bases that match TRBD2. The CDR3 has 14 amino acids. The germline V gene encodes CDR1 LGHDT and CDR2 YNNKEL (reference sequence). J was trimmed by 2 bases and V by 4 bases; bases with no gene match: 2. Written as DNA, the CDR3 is TGTGCCAGCAGCCCTAGCGGGGTTCAAGAGACCCAGTACTTC. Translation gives CASSPSGVQETQYF.

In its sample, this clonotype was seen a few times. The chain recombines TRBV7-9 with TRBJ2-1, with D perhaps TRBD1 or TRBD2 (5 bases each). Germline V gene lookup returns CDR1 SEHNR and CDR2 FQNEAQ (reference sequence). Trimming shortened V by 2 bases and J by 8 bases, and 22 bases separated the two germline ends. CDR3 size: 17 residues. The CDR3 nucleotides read TGTGCCAGCAGCTTACGCCCCCGGGACCGAATTATGGATGAGCAGTTCTTC. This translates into CASSLRPRDRIMDEQFF.

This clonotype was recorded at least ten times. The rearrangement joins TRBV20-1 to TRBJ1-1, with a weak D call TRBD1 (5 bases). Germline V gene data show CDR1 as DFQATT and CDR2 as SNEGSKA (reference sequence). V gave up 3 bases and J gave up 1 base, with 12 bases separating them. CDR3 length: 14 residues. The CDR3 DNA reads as TGCAGTGCTAGCCTCAGGGCGGGGAACACTGAAGCTTTCTTT. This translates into CSASLRAGNTEAFF.

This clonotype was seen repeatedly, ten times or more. CDR3 loop: CASSLGRNNEQFF. CDR3 coding DNA: TGTGCCAGCAGCTTAGGACGTAACAATGAGCAGTTCTTC. The chain combines TRBV11-3 with TRBJ2-1, with no clear D. Germline V gene lookup returns CDR1 SGHNT and CDR2 YENEEA. The CDR3 length is 13 residues. V lost 1 base and J lost 5, with 6 bases in between.

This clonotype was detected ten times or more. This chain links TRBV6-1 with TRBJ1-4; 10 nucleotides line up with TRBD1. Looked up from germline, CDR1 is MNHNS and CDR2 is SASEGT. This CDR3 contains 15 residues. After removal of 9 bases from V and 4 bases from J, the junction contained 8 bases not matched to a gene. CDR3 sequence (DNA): TGTGCCAGTAAGAAGGGACAGGGGTATAATGAAAAACTGTTTTTT. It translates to CASKKGQGYNEKLFF.

The chain's CDR3 is CASSLLRHATNEKLFF. CDR3 coding DNA: TGTGCCAGCAGCCTGTTGCGGCATGCAACTAATGAAAAACTGTTTTTT. V gene TRBV7-8 combines with J gene TRBJ1-4; D is undetermined. V shed 5 bases and J shed 0 bases, with 13 bases lying between them. This CDR3 has 16 amino acids. The germline V gene encodes CDR1 SGHVS and CDR2 FQNEAQ.

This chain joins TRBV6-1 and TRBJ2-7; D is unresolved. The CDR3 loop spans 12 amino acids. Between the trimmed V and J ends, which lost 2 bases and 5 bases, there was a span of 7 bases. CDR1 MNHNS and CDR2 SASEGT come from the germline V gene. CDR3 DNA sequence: TGTGCCAGCAGTGAAAGGAGCAACGAGCAGTACTTC. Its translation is CASSERSNEQYF.

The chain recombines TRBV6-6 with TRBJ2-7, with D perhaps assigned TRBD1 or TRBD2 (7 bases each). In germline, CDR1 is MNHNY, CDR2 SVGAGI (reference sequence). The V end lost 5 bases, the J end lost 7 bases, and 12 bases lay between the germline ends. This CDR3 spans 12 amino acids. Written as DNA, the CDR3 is TGTGCCAGCAGTCGCCAGGGGGGGGAGCAGTACTTC. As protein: CASSRQGGEQYF.

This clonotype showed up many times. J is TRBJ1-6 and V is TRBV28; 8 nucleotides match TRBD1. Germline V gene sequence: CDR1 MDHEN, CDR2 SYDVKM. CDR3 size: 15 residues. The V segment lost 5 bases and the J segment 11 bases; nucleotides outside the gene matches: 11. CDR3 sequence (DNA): TGTGCCAGCAGTGTTGGGGGACAGGACCCTCCACCCCTCCACTTT. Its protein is CASSVGGQDPPPLHF.

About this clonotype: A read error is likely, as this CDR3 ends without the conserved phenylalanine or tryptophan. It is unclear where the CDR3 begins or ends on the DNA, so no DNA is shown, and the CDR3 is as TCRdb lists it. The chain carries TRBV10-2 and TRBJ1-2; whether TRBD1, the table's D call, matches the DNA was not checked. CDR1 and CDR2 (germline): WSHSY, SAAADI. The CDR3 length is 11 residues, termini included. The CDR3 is CASGPNRAKNI.

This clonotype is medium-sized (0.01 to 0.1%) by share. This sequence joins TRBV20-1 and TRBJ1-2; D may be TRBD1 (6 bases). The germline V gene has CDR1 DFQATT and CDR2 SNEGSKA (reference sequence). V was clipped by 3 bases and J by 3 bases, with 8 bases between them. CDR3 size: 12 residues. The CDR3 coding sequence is TGCAGTGCTAGGAACAGGGACTATGGCTACACCTTC. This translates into CSARNRDYGYTF.

CDR3 residues: CASSFGGRSGNTIYF. The CDR3 DNA reads TGTGCCAGCAGTTTTGGGGGGCGAAGTGGAAACACCATATATTTT. V usage is TRBV12-3 or TRBV12-4 and J usage is TRBJ1-3, with a possible D match to TRBD1 (6 bases). The CDR3 is made up of 15 amino acids. The germline V and J ends were trimmed by 3 bases and 3 bases, with 12 bases remaining between them.

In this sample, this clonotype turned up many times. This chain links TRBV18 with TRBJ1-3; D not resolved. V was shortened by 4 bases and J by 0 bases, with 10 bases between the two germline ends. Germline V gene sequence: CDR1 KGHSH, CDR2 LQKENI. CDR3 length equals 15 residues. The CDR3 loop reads CASSQPASSGNTIYF. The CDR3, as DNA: TGTGCCAGCTCACAACCCGCTTCCTCTGGAAACACCATATATTTT.

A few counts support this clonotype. The CDR3 DNA reads as TGTGCCAGCAGCTTGGCCCCACAGGAGTCCTACGAGCAGTACTTC. Encoded protein: CASSLAPQESYEQYF. The J gene is TRBJ2-7, the V gene TRBV5-4; D is possibly TRBD1 (5 bases). This CDR3 comprises 15 residues. V gave up 0 bases and J gave up 1 base, with 11 bases separating them. CDR1 is SGHNT, CDR2 YYREEE, per germline (reference sequence).

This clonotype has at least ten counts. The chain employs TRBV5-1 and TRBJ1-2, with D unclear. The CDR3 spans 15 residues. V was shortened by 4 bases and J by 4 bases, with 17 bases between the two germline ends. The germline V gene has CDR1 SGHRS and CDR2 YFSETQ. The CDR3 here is CASSPNTAAGYGYTF. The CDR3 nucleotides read TGCGCCAGCAGCCCAAACACGGCGGCTGGCTATGGCTACACCTTC.

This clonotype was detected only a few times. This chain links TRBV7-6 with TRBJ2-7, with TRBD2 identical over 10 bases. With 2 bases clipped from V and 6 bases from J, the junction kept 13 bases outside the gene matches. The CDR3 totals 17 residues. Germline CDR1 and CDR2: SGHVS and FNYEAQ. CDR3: CASSLMASGGSRSEQYF. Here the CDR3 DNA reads TGTGCCAGCAGCTTAATGGCTAGCGGGGGCTCCAGGTCCGAGCAGTACTTC.

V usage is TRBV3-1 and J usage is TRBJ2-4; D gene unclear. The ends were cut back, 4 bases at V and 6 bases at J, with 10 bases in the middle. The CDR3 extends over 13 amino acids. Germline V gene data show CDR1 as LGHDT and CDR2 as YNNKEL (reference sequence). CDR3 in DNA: TGTGCCAGCAGCCTTGGCGGCATAAACATTCAGTACTTC. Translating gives CASSLGGINIQYF.

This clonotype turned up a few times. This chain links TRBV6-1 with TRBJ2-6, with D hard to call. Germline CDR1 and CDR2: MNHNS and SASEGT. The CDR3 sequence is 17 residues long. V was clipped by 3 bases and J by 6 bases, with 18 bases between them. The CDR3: CASSDGLKGVVANVLTF. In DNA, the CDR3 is TGTGCCAGCAGTGACGGGCTAAAGGGCGTTGTGGCCAACGTCCTGACTTTC.

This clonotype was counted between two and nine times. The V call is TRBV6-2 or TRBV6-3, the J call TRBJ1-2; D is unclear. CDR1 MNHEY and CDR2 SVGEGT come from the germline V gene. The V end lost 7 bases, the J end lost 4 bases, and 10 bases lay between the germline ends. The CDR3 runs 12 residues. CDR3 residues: CASKDLGYGYTF. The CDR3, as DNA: TGTGCCAGCAAGGACCTAGGCTATGGCTACACCTTC.

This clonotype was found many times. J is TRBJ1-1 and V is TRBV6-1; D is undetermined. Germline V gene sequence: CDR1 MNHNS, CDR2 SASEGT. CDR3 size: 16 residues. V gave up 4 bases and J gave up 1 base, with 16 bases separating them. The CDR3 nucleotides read TGTGCCAGCAGTGGACTTCGTGAAAACTGGAACACTGAAGCTTTCTTT. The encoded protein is CASSGLRENWNTEAFF.

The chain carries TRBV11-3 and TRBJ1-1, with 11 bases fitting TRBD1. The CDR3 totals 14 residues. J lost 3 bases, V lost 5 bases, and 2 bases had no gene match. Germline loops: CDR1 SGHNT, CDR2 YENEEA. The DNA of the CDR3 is TGTGCCAGCAGCAAGGGACAGGGGGACACTGAAGCTTTCTTT. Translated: CASSKGQGDTEAFF.

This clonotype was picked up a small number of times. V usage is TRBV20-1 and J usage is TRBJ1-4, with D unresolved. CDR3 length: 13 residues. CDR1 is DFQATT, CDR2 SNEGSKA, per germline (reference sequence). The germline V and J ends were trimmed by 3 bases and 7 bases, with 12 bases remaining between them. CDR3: CSASGSGFEKLFF. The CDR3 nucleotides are TGCAGTGCTAGCGGGTCCGGGTTTGAAAAACTGTTTTTT.